Presented here are 25 T cell receptor beta chains from one specimen sequenced in a study of CD8+ T cells in alopecia areata. Following RNA extraction, reverse transcription yielded cDNA that acted as the sequencing template. The table came from immunoSEQ multiplex PCR; TCRdb's copy has only in-frame clones and leaves some out. The sample yields 180,000 or so clones, around 49% seen once. As to treatment: oral pan-JAK inhibitor, 5-10 mg twice daily. Here the sequenced sample was CD8+ T cells sorted from blood, taken around week 52, from a patient treated with tofacitinib. The receptors come from a human donor with alopecia areata.

Only a few counts were recorded for this clone. This chain joins TRBV5-1 and TRBJ1-6; D ambiguous. V was shortened by 0 bases and J by 6 bases, with 19 bases between the two germline ends. Germline loops: CDR1 SGHRS, CDR2 YFSETQ. This CDR3 spans 18 amino acids. CDR3 in amino acids: CASSLAEARKDGNSPLHF. The CDR3 DNA is TGCGCCAGCAGCTTGGCCGAGGCCAGGAAGGACGGTAATTCACCCCTCCACTTT. Variable domain in full (rest from reference TRBV5-1 and TRBJ1-6): KAGVTQTPRYLIKTRGQQVTLSCSPISGHRSVSWYQQTPGQGLQFLFEYFSETQRNKGNFPGRFSGRQFSNSRSEMNVSTLELGDSALYLCASSLAEARKDGNSPLHFGNGTRLTVT.

This clone was detected a few times. The rearrangement uses TRBV4-3 and TRBJ2-4, with D maybe TRBD1 (6 bases). The CDR3 is 15 residues long. Trimming removed 0 bases at V and 4 bases at J, with 10 bases between. CDR1 LGHNA and CDR2 YSLEER come from the germline V gene. CDR3 protein: CASSQDRGSKNIQYF. The CDR3 DNA reads as TGCGCCAGCAGCCAAGACAGGGGATCGAAAAACATTCAGTACTTC.

The chain joins TRBV5-6 to TRBJ2-7, with D perhaps matching TRBD2 (6 bases). Germline-derived CDR1 and CDR2 are SGHDT and YYEEEE. This CDR3 has 15 residues. Deletions cut 2 bases from V and 0 bases from J, with 12 bases between. The CDR3 sequence: CASSFSTSRSYEQYF. CDR3 DNA: TGTGCCAGCAGCTTCTCGACTAGTCGCTCCTACGAGCAGTACTTC.

The chain couples TRBV27 to TRBJ2-7; a weak D match, TRBD2 (5 bases). Germline V lookup: CDR1 MNHEY, CDR2 SMNVEV (reference sequence). This CDR3 comprises 14 residues. V gave up 2 bases and J gave up 3 bases, with 11 bases separating them. CDR3 sequence: CASSLDVASYEQYF. The CDR3 DNA is TGTGCCAGCAGTTTAGACGTAGCGAGCTACGAGCAGTACTTC.

The chain combines TRBV30 with TRBJ2-7; D is undetermined. This CDR3 spans 13 amino acids. Germline CDR1 is GTSNPN and CDR2 is SVGIG (reference sequence). With 2 bases removed from V and 0 bases from J, the gap between germline ends came to 8 bases. CDR3 DNA sequence: TGTGCCTGGAGTAAAGCAGCCTCCTACGAGCAGTACTTC. Translated: CAWSKAASYEQYF. The variable domain in full, completed from reference TRBV30 and TRBJ2-7, reads SQTIHQWPATLVQPVGSPLSLECTVEGTSNPNLYWYRQAAGRGLQLLFYSVGIGQISSEVPQNLSASRPQDRQFILSSKKLLLSDSGFYLCAWSKAASYEQYFGPGTRLTVT.

This clone showed up just a few times. The CDR3 protein is CASSLGTGAYGYTF. The CDR3 DNA is TGCGCCAGCAGCTTGGGGACAGGGGCCTATGGCTACACCTTC. V and J are TRBV5-1 and TRBJ1-2; 9 nucleotides match TRBD1. This CDR3 comprises 14 residues. J lost 4 bases, V lost 0 bases, and 1 base had no gene match. Germline V lookup: CDR1 SGHRS, CDR2 YFSETQ.

This clone was observed a handful of times. The rearrangement joins TRBV4-1 to TRBJ2-3, with 13 nucleotides matching TRBD2. The CDR3 is 18 amino acids. The germline gives CDR1 MGHRA, CDR2 YSYEKL. The trim removed 1 base at V and 0 bases at J, leaving 4 bases unmatched. The DNA for the CDR3 is TGCGCCAGCAGCCAAGCACTAGCGGGGGGGCCGAGCACAGATACGCAGTATTTT. It specifies CASSQALAGGPSTDTQYF.

The chain has TRBV4-2 and TRBJ1-1; D unclear. The CDR3 spans 17 residues. Germline assignment: CDR1 LGHNA and CDR2 YNFKEQ. The germline V and J ends were trimmed by 4 bases and 1 base, with 19 bases remaining between them. The CDR3 is CASSLYGSETRNTEAFF. Written as DNA, the CDR3 is TGTGCCAGCAGCCTATACGGTAGTGAAACAAGGAACACTGAAGCTTTCTTT.

The chain uses TRBV13 and TRBJ2-7; TRBD1 might be the D (6 bases). Germline V gene data show CDR1 as PRHDT and CDR2 as FYEKMQ (reference sequence). V was clipped by 5 bases and J by 12 bases, with 20 bases between them. The CDR3 spans 13 residues. The CDR3 bases are TGTGCCAGCAGCCCTAGGGGGTTGGAAGCGCGGTACTTC. This encodes CASSPRGLEARYF.

The J gene is TRBJ2-5, the V gene TRBV29-1; D call uncertain. Germline-derived CDR1 and CDR2 are SQVTM and ANQGSEA. Trimming removed 3 bases at V and 5 bases at J, with 4 bases between. There are 10 residues in the CDR3. The CDR3 protein is CSVEVETQYF. In DNA form, the CDR3 reads TGCAGCGTTGAGGTCGAGACCCAGTACTTC.

The chain couples TRBV14 to TRBJ2-2, with TRBD2 matching over 9 bases. The CDR3 contains 17 residues. From germline, CDR1 is SGHDN and CDR2 FVKESK. V trimming: 3 bases; J trimming: 2 bases; junction bases outside the gene matches: 7. In DNA form, the CDR3 reads TGTGCCAGCAGCCATCCAGCGGGGGGTCTCAACACCGGGGAGCTGTTTTTT. Residues: CASSHPAGGLNTGELFF.

The chain recombines TRBV5-4 with TRBJ1-2; a weak D match, TRBD1 (6 bases). The CDR3 runs 13 residues. Per the germline V gene, CDR1 is SGHNT and CDR2 is YYREEE (reference sequence). Trimming took off 0 bases at V and 7 bases at J, with 10 bases between the two ends. The CDR3 sequence: CASSLDRAAGYTF. The CDR3 DNA reads TGTGCCAGCAGCTTGGACAGGGCGGCTGGCTACACCTTC.

V gene TRBV27 combines with J gene TRBJ2-2; D perhaps matches TRBD1 (5 bases). The CDR3 is 15 residues long. The germline gives CDR1 MNHEY, CDR2 SMNVEV (reference sequence). Trimming shortened V by 8 bases and J by 10 bases, and 23 bases separated the two germline ends. CDR3 nucleotides: TGTGCCAGCGGAGCGACAGTCTCGGCTCCGGAGGAGCTGTTTTTT. Amino acid sequence: CASGATVSAPEELFF.

This clone was detected only a few times. The V call is TRBV10-3, the J call TRBJ2-3; D gene unclear. Trimming cost V 2 bases and J 4 bases, with 10 bases left between them. This CDR3 spans 14 amino acids. CDR1 ENHRY and CDR2 SYGVKD come from the germline V gene. CDR3 nucleotides: TGTGCCATCAGTGAGCCCGCTCTTCCAGATACGCAGTATTTT. It specifies CAISEPALPDTQYF.

This chain links TRBV13 with TRBJ2-5, with a possible D match to TRBD1 (5 bases). The germline V and J ends were trimmed by 2 bases and 2 bases, with 9 bases remaining between them. Germline V CDR1 and CDR2: PRHDT, FYEKMQ (reference sequence). The CDR3 is 14 residues long. In DNA form, the CDR3 reads TGTGCCAGCAGCTTAACAGGACAACAAGAGACCCAGTACTTC. It specifies CASSLTGQQETQYF. Complete variable domain (other parts from reference TRBV13 and TRBJ2-5): AAGVIQSPRHLIKEKRETATLKCYPIPRHDTVYWYQQGPGQDPQFLISFYEKMQSDKGSIPDRFSAQQFSDYHSELNMSSLELGDSALYFCASSLTGQQETQYFGPGTRLLVL.

The chain couples TRBV10-3 to TRBJ2-5; 7 nucleotides align to TRBD1. Germline V CDR1 and CDR2: ENHRY, SYGVKD. The CDR3 is 15 residues long. Trimming at V came to 6 bases and at J to 1 base, leaving 8 bases not matched to a gene. The chain's CDR3 is CAIRKNGQAQETQYF. DNA for the CDR3: TGTGCCATCAGGAAAAACGGACAGGCCCAAGAGACCCAGTACTTC.

This clone showed up just a few times. V and J are TRBV27 and TRBJ2-1, with 7 nucleotides matching TRBD1. Germline V gene sequence: CDR1 MNHEY, CDR2 SMNVEV (reference sequence). CDR3 length: 11 amino acids. Losses at the gene ends were 5 bases for V and 15 bases for J; bases not matched to a gene: 7. CDR3 DNA: TGTGCCAGCAGTCCAGGGACAGTAGCGTTCTTC. Translation gives CASSPGTVAFF.

This clone came up a few times. The chain couples TRBV11-2 to TRBJ1-5; weak D call: TRBD1 (6 bases). The CDR3 is 15 residues long. V was trimmed by 4 bases and J by 7 bases, leaving 17 bases between them. Germline values: CDR1 SGHAT, CDR2 FQNNGV. CDR3 in amino acids: CASSSQGQPGQPQHF. The CDR3, as DNA: TGTGCCAGCAGCTCACAAGGACAGCCCGGGCAGCCCCAGCATTTT.

This chain joins TRBV5-1 and TRBJ2-5; TRBD1 aligns across 10 bases. Germline-derived CDR1 and CDR2 are SGHRS and YFSETQ. The J segment lost 5 bases and the V segment lost 4 bases, leaving 5 bases of the junction unmatched. The CDR3 totals 14 residues. The CDR3 protein is CASSRQGARETQYF. In nucleotides, the CDR3 is TGCGCCAGCAGCCGACAGGGGGCGCGGGAGACCCAGTACTTC.

This clone has a handful of counts. The chain couples TRBV6-6 to TRBJ2-5; perhaps TRBD1 as D (6 bases). The assigned J gene may be wrong: the sequence end matches TRBJ2-7 better. This CDR3 is built from 13 residues. The germline CDR1 and CDR2 sequences are MNHNY and SVGAGI (reference sequence). CDR3 nucleotides: TGTGCCAGCAACCCGGACAGTCCCTACGAGCAGTACTTC. Translated, it gives CASNPDSPYEQYF.

The gene calls are TRBV25-1 and TRBJ2-2; no clear D gene. Looked up from germline, CDR1 is MGHDK and CDR2 is SYGVNS. V gave up 5 bases and J gave up 3 bases, with 4 bases separating them. The CDR3 is 12 residues long. CDR3 sequence reads: CASSPDTGELFF. The DNA for the CDR3 is TGTGCCAGCAGTCCGGACACCGGGGAGCTGTTTTTT.

This clone was counted a few times. This sequence joins TRBV10-2 and TRBJ2-3; the D gene could be TRBD1 or TRBD2 (6 bases each). The CDR3 is made up of 15 amino acids. Trimming took 4 bases from V and 1 from J, leaving 12 bases between them. Looked up from germline, CDR1 is WSHSY and CDR2 is SAAADI. The CDR3, as DNA: TGCGCCAGCAGTGTTCGGAGGGGGGGCACAGATACGCAGTATTTT. As protein: CASSVRRGGTDTQYF.

The chain employs TRBV5-1 and TRBJ2-7, with a tentative D call TRBD2 (5 bases). Germline V gene sequence: CDR1 SGHRS, CDR2 YFSETQ. This CDR3 is built from 14 residues. Trimming pared 5 bases from V and 5 bases from J, leaving 17 bases between. CDR3: CASRMARRSDEQYF. CDR3 nucleotides: TGCGCCAGCAGGATGGCAAGACGTAGCGACGAGCAGTACTTC. Variable domain in full (rest from reference TRBV5-1 and TRBJ2-7): KAGVTQTPRYLIKTRGQQVTLSCSPISGHRSVSWYQQTPGQGLQFLFEYFSETQRNKGNFPGRFSGRQFSNSRSEMNVSTLELGDSALYLCASRMARRSDEQYFGPGTRLTVT.

A note on this clone: This CDR3 is also generated by other DNA sequences in the sample. The CDR3 bases are TGTGCCAGCAGCCCTAGCGGGGGCGACGAGCAGTACTTC. This translates into CASSPSGGDEQYF. The genes are TRBV7-3 and TRBJ2-7, with TRBD2 matching over 10 bases. With V trimmed by 5 bases and J by 5 bases, 3 bases remained unmatched. The CDR3 is 13 residues long. Germline V gives CDR1 SGHTA, CDR2 FQGTGA.

This clone was counted a few times. This chain joins TRBV18 and TRBJ2-3; tentatively, D is TRBD1 (5 bases). The CDR3 runs to 15 residues. CDR1 is KGHSH, CDR2 LQKENI, per germline. V lost 8 bases and J 1 base, leaving 16 bases between the germline ends. CDR3 in DNA: TGTGCCAGCGGTCCTCAGGACAAAGGCACAGATACGCAGTATTTT. It specifies CASGPQDKGTDTQYF.